A selection of T cell receptor beta chains follows, all from one sample in a study of siplizumab effects on memory and regulatory T cells. Clones were sequenced by immunoSEQ multiplex PCR, and TCRdb holds only the in-frame ones, with some missing. The top ten clones hold approximately 0.4% of a sample with tens of thousands of clones, around 79% of them seen once. Sequenced: memory CD4+ T cells sorted from blood. Source of these receptors: a human donor in good health. The CDR3 runs from the conserved cysteine through the conserved F or W. D genes are given only for firm matches. Some rows mark clone size as missing; the rest say once, few, many or name a class of expanded clone.

cdr3_nt: TGCGCCAGCAGCGAGGGACAGGGGGCAAACGGGGAGCTGTTTTTT; cdr3_aa: CASSEGQGANGELFF; j_call: TRBJ2-2; clone_size: NA; v_call: TRBV5-1; d_call: TRBD1
cdr3_nt: TGTGCCAGCAGCTTAGGAGAGGGGGCGAGGAATCATCCCCAGCATTTT; cdr3_aa: CASSLGEGARNHPQHF; j_call: TRBJ1-5; clone_size: NA; v_call: TRBV7-9; d_call: TRBD1
cdr3_nt: TGCGCCAGCAGCCAACACCTAACGGGGGGGGGCCAAACCTACGAGCAGTACTTC; cdr3_aa: CASSQHLTGGGQTYEQYF; j_call: TRBJ2-7; clone_size: NA; v_call: TRBV4-1; d_call: TRBD2
cdr3_nt: TGTGCCAGCATTTCTCGACAGGGTGTCGGCTACACCTTC; cdr3_aa: CASISRQGVGYTF; j_call: TRBJ1-2; clone_size: NA; v_call: TRBV5-6; d_call: TRBD1
cdr3_nt: TGTGCCAGTAGTATTAGTCTTGACGGCACAGATACGCAGTATTTT; cdr3_aa: CASSISLDGTDTQYF; j_call: TRBJ2-3; clone_size: NA; v_call: TRBV19; d_call: NA
cdr3_nt: TGTGCCAGCAGCTCCCCGACAGGGGGCGTTTTTGGCTACACCTTC; cdr3_aa: CASSSPTGGVFGYTF; j_call: TRBJ1-2; clone_size: NA; v_call: TRBV5-6; d_call: TRBD1
cdr3_nt: TGTGCCAGCAGCTTGTCGGGGGGGAATTTCCACGAGCAGTACTTC; cdr3_aa: CASSLSGGNFHEQYF; j_call: TRBJ2-7; clone_size: NA; v_call: TRBV14; d_call: TRBD2
cdr3_nt: TGTGCCAGCAGCTTATCAACAGACCTAGCCAAAAACATTCAGTACTTC; cdr3_aa: CASSLSTDLAKNIQYF; j_call: TRBJ2-4; clone_size: NA; v_call: TRBV7-2; d_call: NA
cdr3_nt: TGTGCCATCAGTGAGTCGGAACAGGGGGCTGGTGAAAAACTGTTTTTT; cdr3_aa: CAISESEQGAGEKLFF; j_call: TRBJ1-4; clone_size: once; v_call: TRBV10-3; d_call: TRBD1
cdr3_nt: TGTGCCAGCAGCTTGGGAGACAGGGTGGAGACCCAGTACTTC; cdr3_aa: CASSLGDRVETQYF; j_call: TRBJ2-5; clone_size: NA; v_call: TRBV7-2; d_call: TRBD1
cdr3_nt: TGTGCCAGCGCGACAGGGCTCTCTGGAAACACCATATATTTT; cdr3_aa: CASATGLSGNTIYF; j_call: TRBJ1-3; clone_size: few; v_call: TRBV7-9; d_call: TRBD1
cdr3_nt: TGTGCCAGCAGCTTAAATCAGGTCCAAGAGACCCAGTACTTC; cdr3_aa: CASSLNQVQETQYF; j_call: TRBJ2-5; clone_size: once; v_call: TRBV11-2; d_call: NA
cdr3_nt: TGTGCTAGCAGCTTTAGCGGGACAGATACGCAGTATTTT; cdr3_aa: CASSFSGTDTQYF; j_call: TRBJ2-3; clone_size: NA; v_call: TRBV7-6; d_call: TRBD2
cdr3_nt: TGTGCCAGCATTTCGACAGGGTATGGCTACACCTTC; cdr3_aa: CASISTGYGYTF; j_call: TRBJ1-2; clone_size: NA; v_call: TRBV5-6; d_call: TRBD1
cdr3_nt: TGTGCCAGCAGCTTACGAGGGGGAGATACGCAGTATTTT; cdr3_aa: CASSLRGGDTQYF; j_call: TRBJ2-3; clone_size: once; v_call: TRBV11-2; d_call: NA
cdr3_nt: TGTGCCAGCAGCTTGCCGGGGCAAGAGACCCAGTACTTC; cdr3_aa: CASSLPGQETQYF; j_call: TRBJ2-5; clone_size: NA; v_call: TRBV5-4; d_call: NA
cdr3_nt: TGTGCCTGGAGTACAGGGTTAGGCGAGCAGTACTTC; cdr3_aa: CAWSTGLGEQYF; j_call: TRBJ2-7; clone_size: NA; v_call: TRBV30; d_call: NA
cdr3_nt: TGTGCCAGCAGCTTAAGTGTAGCTAGTCTTGATACGCAGTATTTT; cdr3_aa: CASSLSVASLDTQYF; j_call: TRBJ2-3; clone_size: NA; v_call: TRBV7-7; d_call: NA
cdr3_nt: TGCGCCAGCAGCTTGGGGTTTGGACTATCGGGTTTGGGATTCTACGAGCAGTACTTC; cdr3_aa: CASSLGFGLSGLGFYEQYF; j_call: TRBJ2-7; clone_size: NA; v_call: TRBV5-1; d_call: NA
cdr3_nt: TGTGCCATCAGTGGGACTAGCGGGGGCCCCAGGGAAGAGACCCAGTACTTC; cdr3_aa: CAISGTSGGPREETQYF; j_call: TRBJ2-5; clone_size: NA; v_call: TRBV10-3; d_call: TRBD2
cdr3_nt: TGTGCCAGCAGCCAAGACGAGGGGGGGGAGACCCAGTACTTC; cdr3_aa: CASSQDEGGETQYF; j_call: TRBJ2-5; clone_size: NA; v_call: TRBV4-2; d_call: NA
cdr3_nt: TGTGCCAGCTCACTCAGTATCCCGAACACCGGGGAGCTGTTTTTT; cdr3_aa: CASSLSIPNTGELFF; j_call: TRBJ2-2; clone_size: NA; v_call: TRBV18; d_call: NA
cdr3_nt: TGTGCCAGCTCGGTGGGAGCGGACACAGATACGCAGTATTTT; cdr3_aa: CASSVGADTDTQYF; j_call: TRBJ2-3; clone_size: NA; v_call: TRBV18; d_call: NA
cdr3_nt: TGTGCCAGCAGATTGACAGGTCAGTCCTACGAGCAGTACTTC; cdr3_aa: CASRLTGQSYEQYF; j_call: TRBJ2-7; clone_size: NA; v_call: TRBV2; d_call: NA
cdr3_nt: TGTGCCCGCAGTCAAAACAGCGGGACAGGAGGTTCCTATCGCTACACCTTC; cdr3_aa: CARSQNSGTGGSYRYTF; j_call: TRBJ1-2; clone_size: NA; v_call: TRBV6-4; d_call: TRBD1
cdr3_nt: TGTGCCAGCAGCAAGGGACAGGGGGGCACTGAAGCTTTCTTT; cdr3_aa: CASSKGQGGTEAFF; j_call: TRBJ1-1; clone_size: NA; v_call: TRBV7-9; d_call: TRBD1
cdr3_nt: TGTGCCAGTAGGTACGGCAGGGAAGATTGGTCACCCCTCCACTTT; cdr3_aa: CASRYGREDWSPLHF; j_call: TRBJ1-6; clone_size: NA; v_call: TRBV19; d_call: NA
cdr3_nt: TGCGCCAGCTCCGGGACTAGCGGGGGTTCGAGCACAGATACGCAGTATTTT; cdr3_aa: CASSGTSGGSSTDTQYF; j_call: TRBJ2-3; clone_size: NA; v_call: TRBV5-1; d_call: TRBD2
cdr3_nt: TGTGCCAGCACCGGGGGAAGAGCTTTCTTT; cdr3_aa: CASTGGRAFF; j_call: TRBJ1-1; clone_size: once; v_call: TRBV6-1; d_call: NA
cdr3_nt: TGCAGTGCTAGTGGTGGAAACACCATATATTTT; cdr3_aa: CSASGGNTIYF; j_call: TRBJ1-3; clone_size: NA; v_call: TRBV20-1; d_call: NA
cdr3_nt: TGCGCCAGCAGCTTGGAGTCTGGCCAGCAGCCCCAGCATTTT; cdr3_aa: CASSLESGQQPQHF; j_call: TRBJ1-5; clone_size: once; v_call: TRBV5-1; d_call: NA
cdr3_nt: TGCGCCAGCAGCTTGGCGGGCGGGCCATCCTACAATGAGCAGTTCTTC; cdr3_aa: CASSLAGGPSYNEQFF; j_call: TRBJ2-1; clone_size: NA; v_call: TRBV5-1; d_call: NA
cdr3_nt: TGTGCCAGCAGTTCGGGACAGGGTGGAAACACCATATATTTT; cdr3_aa: CASSSGQGGNTIYF; j_call: TRBJ1-3; clone_size: few; v_call: TRBV6-5; d_call: TRBD1
cdr3_nt: TGTGCCAGCAGCTCGGACAGGGCAAGAACTGAAGCTTTCTTT; cdr3_aa: CASSSDRARTEAFF; j_call: TRBJ1-1; clone_size: NA; v_call: TRBV7-1; d_call: TRBD1
cdr3_nt: TGTGCCAGCACCGGGGGCGTCTATGGCTACACCTTC; cdr3_aa: CASTGGVYGYTF; j_call: TRBJ1-2; clone_size: NA; v_call: TRBV28; d_call: NA
cdr3_nt: TGTGCCAGCAGCCGATCTGGGTCCGGGACGATTATGGACTATGGCTACACCTTC; cdr3_aa: CASSRSGSGTIMDYGYTF; j_call: TRBJ1-2; clone_size: once; v_call: TRBV4-2; d_call: NA
cdr3_nt: TGCGCCAGCAGCCCACTGCTGACGGCCACCGGGGAGCTGTTTTTT; cdr3_aa: CASSPLLTATGELFF; j_call: TRBJ2-2; clone_size: few; v_call: TRBV5-1; d_call: NA
cdr3_nt: TGTGCCAGCAGTGAATTGAACTCCTTATATTTAACTCGGGGCTACACCTTC; cdr3_aa: CASSELNSLYLTRGYTF; j_call: TRBJ1-2; clone_size: NA; v_call: TRBV6-1; d_call: NA
cdr3_nt: TGTGCCAGCTCCTACAGGGGGCAGGGCTATGGCTACACCTTC; cdr3_aa: CASSYRGQGYGYTF; j_call: TRBJ1-2; clone_size: NA; v_call: TRBV28; d_call: TRBD1
cdr3_nt: TGTGCCAGCGAGGGGGGTGAGGGAGCTTTCTTT; cdr3_aa: CASEGGEGAFF; j_call: TRBJ1-1; clone_size: few; v_call: TRBV7-6; d_call: NA